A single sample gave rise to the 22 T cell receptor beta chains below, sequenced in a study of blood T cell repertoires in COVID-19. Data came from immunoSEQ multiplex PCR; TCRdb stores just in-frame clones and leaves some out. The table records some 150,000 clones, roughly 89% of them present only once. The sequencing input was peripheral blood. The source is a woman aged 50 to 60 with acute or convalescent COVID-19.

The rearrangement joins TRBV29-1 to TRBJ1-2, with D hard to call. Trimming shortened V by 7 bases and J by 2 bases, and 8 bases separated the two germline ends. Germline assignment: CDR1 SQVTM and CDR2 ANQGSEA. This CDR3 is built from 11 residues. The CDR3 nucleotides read TGCAGCGGGCAGGAAAACTATGGCTACACCTTC. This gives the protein CSGQENYGYTF.

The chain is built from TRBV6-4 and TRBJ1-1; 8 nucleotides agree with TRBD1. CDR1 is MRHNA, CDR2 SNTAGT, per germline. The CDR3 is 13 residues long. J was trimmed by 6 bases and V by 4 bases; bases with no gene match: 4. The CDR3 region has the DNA TGTGCCAGCAGTGTCACAGGGGGTGCTGAAGCTTTCTTT. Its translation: CASSVTGGAEAFF.

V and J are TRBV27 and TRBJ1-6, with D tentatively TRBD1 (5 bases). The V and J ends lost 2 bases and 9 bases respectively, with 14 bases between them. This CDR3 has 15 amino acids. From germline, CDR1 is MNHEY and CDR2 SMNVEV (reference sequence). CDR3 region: CASSLGAVRSSPLHF. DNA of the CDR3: TGTGCCAGCAGTTTAGGGGCAGTTCGAAGTTCACCCCTCCACTTT.

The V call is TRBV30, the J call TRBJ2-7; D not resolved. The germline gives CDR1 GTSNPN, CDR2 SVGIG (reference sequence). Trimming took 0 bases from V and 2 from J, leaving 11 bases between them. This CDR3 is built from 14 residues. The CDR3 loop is CAWSVLMGAYEQYF. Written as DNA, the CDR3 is TGTGCCTGGAGTGTGCTGATGGGCGCCTACGAGCAGTACTTC. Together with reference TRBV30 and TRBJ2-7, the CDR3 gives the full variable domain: SQTIHQWPATLVQPVGSPLSLECTVEGTSNPNLYWYRQAAGRGLQLLFYSVGIGQISSEVPQNLSASRPQDRQFILSSKKLLLSDSGFYLCAWSVLMGAYEQYFGPGTRLTVT.

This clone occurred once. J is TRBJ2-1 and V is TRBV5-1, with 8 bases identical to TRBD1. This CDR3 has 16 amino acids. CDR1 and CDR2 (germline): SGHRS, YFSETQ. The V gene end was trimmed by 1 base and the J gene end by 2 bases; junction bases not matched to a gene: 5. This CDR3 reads CASSLRTGSTYNEQFF. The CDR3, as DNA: TGCGCCAGCAGCTTGAGGACAGGGAGCACCTACAATGAGCAGTTCTTC.

The CDR3 DNA is TGCGCCAGCAGCTTGTCCGGGGGGGCCCCAGATACGCAGTATTTT. This translates into CASSLSGGAPDTQYF. J is TRBJ2-3 and V is TRBV5-1; 8 bases agree with TRBD2. V trimming: 1 base; J trimming: 4 bases; junction bases outside the gene matches: 5. The CDR3 contains 15 residues. Germline CDR1 is SGHRS and CDR2 is YFSETQ.

The CDR3 reads CASSIRQDYNEQFF. The CDR3 bases are TGTGCCAGCAGCATTAGGCAGGACTACAATGAGCAGTTCTTC. The chain is built from TRBV21-1 and TRBJ2-1; TRBD1 was called by the table and not checked on the DNA. TRBV21-1 is assigned pseudogene status. The CDR3 extends over 14 amino acids.

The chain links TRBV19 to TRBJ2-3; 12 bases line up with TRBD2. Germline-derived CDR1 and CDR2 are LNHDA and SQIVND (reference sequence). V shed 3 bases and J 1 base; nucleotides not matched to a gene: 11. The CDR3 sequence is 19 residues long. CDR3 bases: TGTGCCAGTAGTATCACGGGGCTAGCGGGAGGGCCGGGCACAGATACGCAGTATTTT. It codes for CASSITGLAGGPGTDTQYF.

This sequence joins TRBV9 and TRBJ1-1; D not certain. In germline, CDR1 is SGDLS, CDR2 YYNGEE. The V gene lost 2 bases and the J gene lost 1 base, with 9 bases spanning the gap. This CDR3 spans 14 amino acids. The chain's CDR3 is CASSVEGRNTEAFF. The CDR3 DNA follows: TGTGCCAGCAGCGTGGAAGGGAGGAACACTGAAGCTTTCTTT.

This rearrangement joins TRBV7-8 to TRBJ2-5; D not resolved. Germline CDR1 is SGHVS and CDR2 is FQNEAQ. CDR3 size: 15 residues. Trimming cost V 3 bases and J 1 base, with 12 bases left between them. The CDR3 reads CASSFYHSLQETQYF. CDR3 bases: TGTGCCAGCAGCTTTTATCACAGCCTCCAAGAGACCCAGTACTTC. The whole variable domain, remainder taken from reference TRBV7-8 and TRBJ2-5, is GAGVSQSPRYKVAKRGQDVALRCDPISGHVSLFWYQQALGQGPEFLTYFQNEAQLDKSGLPSDRFFAERPEGSVSTLKIQRTQQEDSAVYLCASSFYHSLQETQYFGPGTRLLVL.

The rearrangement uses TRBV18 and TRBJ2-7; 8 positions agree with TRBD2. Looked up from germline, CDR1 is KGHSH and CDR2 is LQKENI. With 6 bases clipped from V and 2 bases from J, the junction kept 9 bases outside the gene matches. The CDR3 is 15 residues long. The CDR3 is CASSTGRGRTYEQYF. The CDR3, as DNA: TGTGCCAGCTCGACCGGGAGGGGACGGACCTACGAGCAGTACTTC. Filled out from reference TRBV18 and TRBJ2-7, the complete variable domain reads NAGVMQNPRHLVRRRGQEARLRCSPMKGHSHVYWYRQLPEEGLKFMVYLQKENIIDESGMPKERFSAEFPKEGPSILRIQQVVRGDSAAYFCASSTGRGRTYEQYFGPGTRLTVT.

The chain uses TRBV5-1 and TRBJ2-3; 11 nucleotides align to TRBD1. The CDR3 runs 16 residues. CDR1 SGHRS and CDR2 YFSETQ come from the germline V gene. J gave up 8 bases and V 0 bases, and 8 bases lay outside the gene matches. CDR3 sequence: CASSLERTGGAGTQYF. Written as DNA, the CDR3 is TGCGCCAGCAGCTTGGAAAGGACAGGGGGCGCAGGTACGCAGTATTTT.

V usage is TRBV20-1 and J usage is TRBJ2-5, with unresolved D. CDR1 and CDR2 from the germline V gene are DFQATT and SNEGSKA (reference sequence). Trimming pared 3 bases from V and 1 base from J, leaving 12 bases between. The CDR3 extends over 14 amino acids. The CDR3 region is CSASFSGVQETQYF. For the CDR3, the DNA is TGCAGTGCTAGTTTCTCGGGTGTCCAAGAGACCCAGTACTTC.

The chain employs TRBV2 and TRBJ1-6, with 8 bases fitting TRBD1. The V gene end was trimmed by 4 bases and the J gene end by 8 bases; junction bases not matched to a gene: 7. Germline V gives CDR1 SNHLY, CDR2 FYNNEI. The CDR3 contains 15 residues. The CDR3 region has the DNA TGTGCCAGCAGTGGAGACAGGGGAGGTCATTCACCCCTCCACTTT. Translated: CASSGDRGGHSPLHF.

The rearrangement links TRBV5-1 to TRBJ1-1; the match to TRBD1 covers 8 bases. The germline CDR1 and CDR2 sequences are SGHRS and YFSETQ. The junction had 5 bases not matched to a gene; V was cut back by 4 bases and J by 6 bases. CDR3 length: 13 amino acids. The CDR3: CASSIGTGPEAFF. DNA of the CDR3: TGCGCCAGCAGCATAGGGACAGGTCCTGAAGCTTTCTTT.

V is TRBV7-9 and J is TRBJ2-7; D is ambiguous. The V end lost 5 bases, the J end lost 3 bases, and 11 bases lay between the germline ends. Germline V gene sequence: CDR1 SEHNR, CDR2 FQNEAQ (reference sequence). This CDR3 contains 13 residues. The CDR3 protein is CASSLMGVYEQYF. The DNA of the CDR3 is TGTGCCAGCAGCCTAATGGGCGTCTACGAGCAGTACTTC.

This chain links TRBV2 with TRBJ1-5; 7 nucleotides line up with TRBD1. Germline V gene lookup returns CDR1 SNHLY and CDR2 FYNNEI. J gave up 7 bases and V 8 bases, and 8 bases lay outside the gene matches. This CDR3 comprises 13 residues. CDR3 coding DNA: TGTGCCAGCGCCAGACAGGGAGAACAGCCCCAGCATTTT. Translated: CASARQGEQPQHF.

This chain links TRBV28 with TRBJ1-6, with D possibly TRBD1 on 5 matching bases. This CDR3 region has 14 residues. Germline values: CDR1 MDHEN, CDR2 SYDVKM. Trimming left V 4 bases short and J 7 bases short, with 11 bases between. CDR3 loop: CASSSFGGNSPLHF. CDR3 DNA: TGTGCCAGCAGTTCATTCGGGGGGAATTCACCCCTCCACTTT. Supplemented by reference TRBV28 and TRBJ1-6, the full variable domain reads DVKVTQSSRYLVKRTGEKVFLECVQDMDHENMFWYRQDPGLGLRLIYFSYDVKMKEKGDIPEGYSVSREKKERFSLILESASTNQTSMYLCASSSFGGNSPLHFGNGTRLTVT.

The CDR3 DNA is TGTGCCAGCAGTCTGGGTACGGGATCTAGGTGGGTCGAGCAGTACTTC. It encodes CASSLGTGSRWVEQYF. The gene calls are TRBV7-2 and TRBJ2-7, with D maybe TRBD2 (5 bases). Germline V gene lookup returns CDR1 SGHTA and CDR2 FQGNSA. V was shortened by 6 bases and J by 6 bases, with 24 bases between the two germline ends. There are 16 residues in the CDR3.

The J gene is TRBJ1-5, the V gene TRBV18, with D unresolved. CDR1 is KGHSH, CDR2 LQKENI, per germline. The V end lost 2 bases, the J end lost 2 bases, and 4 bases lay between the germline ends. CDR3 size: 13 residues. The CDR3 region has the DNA TGTGCCAGCTCACCAACAGGCAATCAGCCCCAGCATTTT. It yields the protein CASSPTGNQPQHF.

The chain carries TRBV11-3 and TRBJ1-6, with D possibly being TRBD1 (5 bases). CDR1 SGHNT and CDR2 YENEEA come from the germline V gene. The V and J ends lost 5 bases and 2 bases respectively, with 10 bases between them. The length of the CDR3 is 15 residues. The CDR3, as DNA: TGTGCCAGCAGCCTCCGGGGGGCCTATAATTCACCCCTCCACTTT. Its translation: CASSLRGAYNSPLHF.

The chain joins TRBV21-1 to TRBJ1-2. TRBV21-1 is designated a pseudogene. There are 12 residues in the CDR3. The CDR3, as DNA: TGTGCCAGCAGCCCGCGGGGGGAAGGCTACACCTTC. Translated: CASSPRGEGYTF.